These 17 T cell receptor beta chains share one sample of origin, sequenced in a study of OX40 agonist ivuxolimab in advanced cancers. Sequenced by immunoSEQ multiplex PCR; TCRdb stores in-frame clones only, minus some. Among about 72,000 clones listed, about 87% were seen once. This material consisted of CD4+ or CD8+ T cells sorted from blood, taken in a trial of the OX40 agonist ivuxolimab. The source of these receptors is an adult with an advanced solid tumor such as melanoma, head and neck, liver or kidney cancer.

This chain links TRBV6-5 with TRBJ2-7; 10 bases fit TRBD2. Germline assignment: CDR1 MNHEY and CDR2 SVGAGI. CDR3 size: 15 residues. The V gene end was trimmed by 7 bases and the J gene end by 1 base; junction bases not matched to a gene: 7. The CDR3 here is CASTPSGSRSYEQYF. The CDR3 region has the DNA TGTGCCAGCACCCCTAGCGGGAGCAGGTCCTACGAGCAGTACTTC.

The chain couples TRBV11-2 to TRBJ2-1; D gene ambiguous. The CDR3 totals 15 residues. Germline lookup yields CDR1 SGHAT and CDR2 FQNNGV. V was trimmed by 2 bases and J by 4 bases, leaving 12 bases between them. CDR3 protein: CASSLSPQTYNEQFF. CDR3 sequence (DNA): TGTGCCAGCAGCTTAAGCCCTCAAACGTACAATGAGCAGTTCTTC.

This sequence joins TRBV27 and TRBJ2-7; maybe TRBD2 (6 bases). Germline CDR1 is MNHEY and CDR2 is SMNVEV (reference sequence). This CDR3 spans 13 amino acids. Trimming took off 4 bases at V and 5 bases at J, with 12 bases between the two ends. CDR3 loop: CASSYPGGDEQYF. CDR3 DNA sequence: TGTGCCAGCAGTTACCCAGGAGGGGACGAGCAGTACTTC.

This sequence joins TRBV7-9 and TRBJ2-2, with D unclear. Germline CDR1 reads SEHNR; CDR2 reads FQNEAQ (reference sequence). V dropped 1 base and J dropped 0 bases, with 3 bases sitting between them. The CDR3 has 14 residues. CDR3 sequence: CASSLEPNTGELFF. DNA for the CDR3: TGTGCCAGCAGCTTAGAACCGAACACCGGGGAGCTGTTTTTT.

The chain has TRBV28 and TRBJ2-7; TRBD1 aligns across 8 bases. In germline, CDR1 is MDHEN, CDR2 SYDVKM. V was pared by 1 base and J by 6 bases, with 8 bases of the junction left unmatched. This CDR3 has 15 amino acids. The CDR3 region is CASSLSRTGGREQYF. CDR3 coding DNA: TGTGCCAGCAGTTTATCTCGAACAGGGGGACGCGAGCAGTACTTC.

The rearrangement links TRBV19 to TRBJ2-1, with 13 bases fitting TRBD2. Trimming took 3 bases from V and 0 from J; bases not matched to a gene: 5. The CDR3 runs 18 residues. The V gene's germline CDR1 is LNHDA and CDR2 SQIVND (reference sequence). CDR3 sequence (DNA): TGTGCCAGTAGTATTACCCGGACTAGCGGGGGCTCCTACAATGAGCAGTTCTTC. This gives the protein CASSITRTSGGSYNEQFF.

The CDR3 DNA reads TGTGCCTGTACCTTGGGACAGGGAAGGAGAAACACCATATATTTT. Translated: CACTLGQGRRNTIYF. This chain links TRBV30 with TRBJ1-3; 9 positions agree with TRBD1. This CDR3 region has 15 residues. The germline V gene has CDR1 GTSNPN and CDR2 SVGIG (reference sequence). Unmatched junction bases numbered 11, after V lost 6 bases and J lost 5 bases.

The J gene is TRBJ2-2, the V gene TRBV7-9, with D tentatively TRBD1 or TRBD2 (5 bases each). Germline assignment: CDR1 SEHNR and CDR2 FQNEAQ (reference sequence). Trimming shortened V by 8 bases and J by 4 bases, and 14 bases separated the two germline ends. The CDR3 runs 14 residues. In DNA form, the CDR3 reads TGTGCCAGCTTAGTCGGGGCGGGCACCGGGGAGCTGTTTTTT. It specifies CASLVGAGTGELFF.

The CDR3, as DNA: TGTGCCAGCAGTTACCAGGCAGGGGAGTACAATGAGCAGTTCTTC. It encodes CASSYQAGEYNEQFF. The rearrangement joins TRBV6-5 to TRBJ2-1; weak D call: TRBD1 (6 bases). CDR3 length: 15 residues. Trimming took off 2 bases at V and 4 bases at J, with 12 bases between the two ends. Germline V gives CDR1 MNHEY, CDR2 SVGAGI.

This clone was seen once. The chain uses TRBV7-2 and TRBJ1-2, with D hard to call. Trimming took off 4 bases at V and 4 bases at J, with 13 bases between the two ends. CDR1 is SGHTA, CDR2 FQGNSA, per germline. The CDR3 spans 14 residues. CDR3 amino acids: CASSSGSRSYGYTF. Here the CDR3 DNA reads TGTGCCAGCAGCTCAGGTTCTAGGAGCTATGGCTACACCTTC.

The V call is TRBV29-1, the J call TRBJ2-7; D may be TRBD1 (6 bases). The V end was cut by 3 bases, the J end by 5 bases, with 17 bases between. The CDR3 consists of 14 residues. Germline V gene data show CDR1 as SQVTM and CDR2 as ANQGSEA. The CDR3 nucleotides read TGCAGCGTTGACCGTTCCGGGACACTCGACGAGCAGTACTTC. Translating it yields CSVDRSGTLDEQYF.

The chain couples TRBV27 to TRBJ1-1, with a weak D call TRBD1 (5 bases). Per the germline V gene, CDR1 is MNHEY and CDR2 is SMNVEV (reference sequence). The CDR3 is 13 residues long. Trimming left V 7 bases short and J 7 bases short, with 16 bases between. CDR3 residues: CASNPSQGGEAFF. The CDR3, as DNA: TGTGCCAGCAACCCCTCCCAGGGAGGTGAAGCTTTCTTT.

V is TRBV7-9 and J is TRBJ1-1; D is possibly TRBD1 (5 bases). The CDR3 length is 13 residues. Germline V lookup: CDR1 SEHNR, CDR2 FQNEAQ (reference sequence). Trimming pared 2 bases from V and 5 bases from J, leaving 9 bases between. In DNA form, the CDR3 reads TGTGCCAGCAGCTTATCCGGGGGTACTGAAGCTTTCTTT. Its protein is CASSLSGGTEAFF. The full variable domain, in which reference TRBV7-9 and TRBJ1-1 provide the parts outside the CDR3, is DTGVSQNPRHKITKRGQNVTFRCDPISEHNRLYWYRQTLGQGPEFLTYFQNEAQLEKSRLLSDRFSAERPKGSFSTLEIQRTEQGDSAMYLCASSLSGGTEAFFGQGTRLTVV.

J is TRBJ2-6 and V is TRBV19, with a weak D call TRBD1 (6 bases). V was shortened by 1 base and J by 0 bases, with 13 bases between the two germline ends. The CDR3 totals 18 residues. Germline loops: CDR1 LNHDA, CDR2 SQIVND (reference sequence). CDR3 nucleotides: TGTGCCAGTAGTATAGCCGCTGGACAGCCCTCTGGGGCCAACGTCCTGACTTTC. This codes for CASSIAAGQPSGANVLTF.

The chain recombines TRBV7-8 with TRBJ1-5, with 8 nucleotides matching TRBD1. The CDR3 totals 17 residues. Germline V CDR1 and CDR2: SGHVS, FQNEAQ. After removal of 4 bases from V and 2 bases from J, the junction contained 10 bases not matched to a gene. The CDR3 nucleotides read TGTGCCAGCAGCTCACGGACAGGGCTGTTGGGCAATCAGCCCCAGCATTTT. This translates into CASSSRTGLLGNQPQHF.

A remark on this clone: The identical CDR3 is also encoded by other nucleotide sequences in the sample. The chain joins TRBV11-3 to TRBJ1-6; D uncertain. CDR1 is SGHNT and CDR2 is YENEEA in the germline V gene. This CDR3 is 12 amino acids long. V was clipped by 5 bases and J by 7 bases, with 6 bases between them. The DNA of the CDR3 is TGTGCCAGCAGCCTTACCAATTCACCCCTCCACTTT. Encoded protein: CASSLTNSPLHF. Together with reference TRBV11-3 and TRBJ1-6, the CDR3 gives the full variable domain: EAGVVQSPRYKIIEKKQPVAFWCNPISGHNTLYWYLQNLGQGPELLIRYENEEAVDDSQLPKDRFSAERLKGVDSTLKIQPAELGDSAVYLCASSLTNSPLHFGNGTRLTVT.

Only a few counts were recorded for this clone. Other DNA sequences of this sample code for an identical CDR3. V gene TRBV6-4 combines with J gene TRBJ1-1, with 7 bases that match TRBD1. This CDR3 spans 15 amino acids. Germline assignment: CDR1 MRHNA and CDR2 SNTAGT. V trimming: 3 bases; J trimming: 4 bases; junction bases outside the gene matches: 8. This CDR3 reads CASSEVQGGGTEAFF. CDR3 coding DNA: TGTGCCAGCAGTGAAGTCCAGGGGGGTGGCACTGAAGCTTTCTTT.